The entry below describes one T cell receptor (beta chain). This entry belongs to a study of blood T cell repertoires in COVID-19. Study-level background: Donors in the United States, Italy and Spain gave samples during acute or convalescent COVID-19. PBMCs, B-cell-depleted T cells, or T cells were the source of the cDNA or gDNA that made up the material.

The germline V gene encodes CDR1 SEHNR and CDR2 FQNEAQ (reference sequence). Between the trimmed V and J ends, which lost 6 bases and 7 bases, there was a span of 7 bases. This CDR3 has 12 residues. In the authors' workflow: Amplification of reference gene primers was used by the study to estimate nucleated cell counts. Clones were read by immunoSEQ multiplex PCR, and TCRdb kept only the in-frame ones, dropping some. The DNA was the basis for D and trimming; V, J and clone size are from that table. The sample shows about 74,000 clones, about nine tenths of them seen only once. This chain links TRBV7-9 with TRBJ1-6; D gene unclear. The sequenced material came from peripheral blood. The origin of this receptor is a human donor in a cohort sampled during active COVID-19. As DNA, the CDR3 is TGTGCCAGCAGTACAGAGAATTCACCCCTCCACTTT. This encodes CASSTENSPLHF.